A selection of T cell receptor beta chains follows, all from one sample in a study of beta chain features in type 1 diabetes. This table comes from immunoSEQ multiplex PCR, and its TCRdb copy is limited to in-frame clones, with some not included. Of 130,000 or so clones listed, approximately 9.8% were seen once; the top ten hold about 0.6%. Material for sequencing was central memory CD4+ T cells from blood. The receptor set was obtained from a middle-aged woman in good health. Both conserved end residues are part of each CDR3. The order of the fields is J gene, V gene, clone size, D gene, CDR3 protein, CDR3 DNA. A D gene is named only where the DNA matches it firmly. Expanded clones get a size class; other rows say once, few or many, or leave the size out.

J gene: TRBJ1-6
V gene: TRBV2
clone size: few
D gene: NA
CDR3 protein: CASSVNQGYNSPLHF
CDR3 DNA: TGTGCCAGCAGTGTTAACCAGGGCTATAATTCACCCCTCCACTTT

J gene: TRBJ1-1
V gene: TRBV5-1
clone size: NA
D gene: NA
CDR3 protein: CASSSTEAGTRSAFF
CDR3 DNA: TGCGCCAGCAGCTCCACTGAGGCGGGAACAAGGTCAGCTTTCTTT

J gene: TRBJ1-5
V gene: TRBV5-5
clone size: NA
D gene: TRBD1
CDR3 protein: CASSLTFKDRVVNQPQHF
CDR3 DNA: TGTGCCAGCAGCTTGACCTTTAAGGACAGGGTGGTTAATCAGCCCCAGCATTTT

J gene: TRBJ2-7
V gene: TRBV18
clone size: few
D gene: NA
CDR3 protein: CASSQTASYEQYF
CDR3 DNA: TGTGCCAGCTCACAGACAGCGTCCTACGAGCAGTACTTC

J gene: TRBJ1-5
V gene: TRBV9
clone size: NA
D gene: TRBD1
CDR3 protein: CASSEGQGANQPQHF
CDR3 DNA: TGTGCCAGCAGCGAGGGACAGGGGGCCAATCAGCCCCAGCATTTT

J gene: TRBJ2-3
V gene: TRBV27
clone size: NA
D gene: NA
CDR3 protein: CASSLEFRSVTDTQYF
CDR3 DNA: TGTGCCAGCAGCCTAGAATTTCGCAGTGTCACAGATACGCAGTATTTT

J gene: TRBJ1-2
V gene: TRBV18
clone size: many
D gene: TRBD1
CDR3 protein: CASSPPDRGGYTF
CDR3 DNA: TGTGCCAGCTCACCACCGGACAGGGGTGGCTACACCTTC

J gene: TRBJ2-5
V gene: TRBV5-4
clone size: NA
D gene: NA
CDR3 protein: CASSLGLGVVETQYF
CDR3 DNA: TGTGCCAGCAGCTTGGGGCTAGGTGTAGTAGAGACCCAGTACTTC

J gene: TRBJ2-3
V gene: TRBV2
clone size: NA
D gene: NA
CDR3 protein: CASKGSPTDTQYF
CDR3 DNA: TGTGCCAGCAAAGGGAGTCCGACAGATACGCAGTATTTT

J gene: TRBJ1-1
V gene: TRBV7-2
clone size: NA
D gene: NA
CDR3 protein: CASKLDGRVEAFF
CDR3 DNA: TGTGCCAGCAAATTAGACGGGAGAGTTGAAGCTTTCTTT

J gene: TRBJ2-3
V gene: TRBV7-2
clone size: NA
D gene: NA
CDR3 protein: CASSLASSPSTDTQYF
CDR3 DNA: TGTGCCAGCAGCTTAGCTTCTAGCCCTAGCACAGATACGCAGTATTTT